These 30 T cell receptor beta chains were all obtained from the same sample, sequenced in a study of T cell repertoires in ileal Crohn's disease. Profiled with immunoSEQ multiplex PCR; TCRdb holds only in-frame clones, not every one. The repertoire has approximately 13,000 clones, 65% to 80% of them found once; the top ten carry 7% to 9%. Sample time point: neoterminal ileum biopsy at postoperative endoscopy, about 6 months after surgery. Material: ileal tissue. The source of these receptors is an adult with Crohn's disease.

In this sample, this clone turned up once. The CDR3 sequence: CASSLKGARGANVLTF. The CDR3 coding sequence is TGTGCCAGCAGCCTTAAGGGGGCGAGAGGGGCCAACGTCCTGACTTTC. This sequence joins TRBV7-3 and TRBJ2-6; 7 bases line up with TRBD1. The germline gives CDR1 SGHTA, CDR2 FQGTGA. Unmatched junction bases numbered 8, after V lost 5 bases and J lost 4 bases. CDR3 size: 16 residues.

The V and J genes are TRBV15 and TRBJ2-5; TRBD1 might be the D (5 bases). This CDR3 has 13 amino acids. Trimming pared 9 bases from V and 1 base from J, leaving 12 bases between. Germline V lookup: CDR1 LNHNV, CDR2 YYDKDF (reference sequence). The CDR3 DNA reads TGTGCCACTTTCAGGGTAGGCCAAGAGACCCAGTACTTC. It encodes CATFRVGQETQYF.

This clone appeared a single time. V usage is TRBV2 and J usage is TRBJ1-2; D is unclear. Germline-derived CDR1 and CDR2 are SNHLY and FYNNEI. Trimming pared 6 bases from V and 8 bases from J, leaving 16 bases between. CDR3 length: 13 residues. The CDR3, as DNA: TGTGCCAGCAGCGAGAGCCTTACTGGGGGCTACACCTTC. It is translated as CASSESLTGGYTF. The entire variable domain, with the rest obtained from reference TRBV2 and TRBJ1-2, is as follows: EPEVTQTPSHQVTQMGQEVILRCVPISNHLYFYWYRQILGQKVEFLVSFYNNEISEKSEIFDDQFSVERPDGSNFTLKIRSTKLEDSAMYFCASSESLTGGYTFGSGTRLTVV.

The gene calls are TRBV5-1 and TRBJ2-1, with D perhaps TRBD2 (7 bases). Trimming left V 2 bases short and J 8 bases short, with 11 bases between. Germline V lookup: CDR1 SGHRS, CDR2 YFSETQ. The CDR3 is 13 amino acids. This CDR3 reads CASSFGGPDEQFF. DNA for the CDR3: TGCGCCAGCAGCTTCGGGGGGCCGGATGAGCAGTTCTTC.

The chain combines TRBV5-1 with TRBJ2-3; no clear D. The germline gives CDR1 SGHRS, CDR2 YFSETQ. The CDR3 spans 15 residues. Trimming took off 1 base at V and 2 bases at J, with 11 bases between the two ends. The CDR3 DNA reads TGCGCCAGCAGCTTGAGGACCATCGACACAGATACGCAGTATTTT. Protein product: CASSLRTIDTDTQYF.

Comment on this clone: The same CDR3 arises from other DNA sequences in this sample as well. The chain joins TRBV29-1 to TRBJ2-3; 7 nucleotides agree with TRBD2. The trim removed 6 bases at V and 4 bases at J, leaving 10 bases unmatched. CDR1 and CDR2 (germline): SQVTM, ANQGSEA. The CDR3 totals 14 residues. The chain's CDR3 is CSVLGGGASDTQYF. The CDR3 bases are TGCAGCGTCCTGGGGGGGGGAGCTTCAGATACGCAGTATTTT.

This clone was counted a single time. The CDR3 DNA reads TGTGCCAGCAGCTCGGGACTAGCGGGGGGCGTACATGAGCAGTTCTTC. Translating it yields CASSSGLAGGVHEQFF. The chain couples TRBV7-3 to TRBJ2-1; TRBD2 matches at 15 bases. Per the germline V gene, CDR1 is SGHTA and CDR2 is FQGTGA. With 4 bases clipped from V and 8 bases from J, the junction kept 6 bases outside the gene matches. The CDR3 contains 16 residues.

CDR3 amino acids: CASNLIGDTQYF. CDR3 DNA sequence: TGCGCCAGCAACCTTATAGGAGATACGCAGTATTTT. The genes are TRBV5-1 and TRBJ2-3; D gene uncertain. V was clipped by 6 bases and J by 5 bases, with 10 bases between them. The CDR3 is 12 amino acids. Germline V gene sequence: CDR1 SGHRS, CDR2 YFSETQ.

DNA of the CDR3: TGTGCCAGCAGCCCGGACAGGGTACGTGGCTACACCTTC. Protein product: CASSPDRVRGYTF. V is TRBV11-2 and J is TRBJ1-2; 8 nucleotides align to TRBD1. J was trimmed by 7 bases and V by 5 bases; bases with no gene match: 6. The CDR3 is made up of 13 amino acids. CDR1 and CDR2 from the germline V gene are SGHAT and FQNNGV.

This clone counts as medium-sized (0.01 to 0.1%). This chain connects TRBV11-3 to TRBJ2-5; D not certain. Trimming removed 3 bases at V and 0 bases at J, with 2 bases between. Germline CDR1 is SGHNT and CDR2 is YENEEA. The CDR3 extends over 12 amino acids. The CDR3 loop reads CASSFNQETQYF. The CDR3 DNA sequence: TGTGCCAGCAGCTTTAACCAAGAGACCCAGTACTTC.

This chain connects TRBV10-3 to TRBJ2-5; unclear D gene. V gave up 1 base and J gave up 3 bases, with 9 bases separating them. Germline assignment: CDR1 ENHRY and CDR2 SYGVKD. The CDR3 consists of 14 residues. The CDR3 region is CAISEFQNEETQYF. In nucleotides, the CDR3 is TGTGCCATCAGTGAGTTTCAGAACGAAGAGACCCAGTACTTC.

This chain connects TRBV6-6 to TRBJ2-7, with 11 bases lining up with TRBD1. V trimming: 7 bases; J trimming: 6 bases; junction bases outside the gene matches: 11. Germline lookup yields CDR1 MNHNY and CDR2 SVGAGI (reference sequence). This CDR3 has 15 amino acids. CDR3 region: CASKDTGTGGSEQYF. DNA for the CDR3: TGTGCCAGCAAAGACACCGGGACAGGGGGATCCGAGCAGTACTTC.

This rearrangement joins TRBV6-5 to TRBJ2-7, with D uncertain. CDR1 is MNHEY and CDR2 is SVGAGI in the germline V gene. The CDR3 is made up of 12 amino acids. The V end lost 7 bases, the J end lost 6 bases, and 13 bases lay between the germline ends. CDR3 loop: CASTGFSTEQYF. Here the CDR3 DNA reads TGTGCCAGCACTGGCTTCTCCACCGAGCAGTACTTC.

This chain joins TRBV5-4 and TRBJ2-3; TRBD2 aligns across 8 bases. This CDR3 contains 17 residues. Unmatched junction bases numbered 14, after V lost 6 bases and J lost 2 bases. CDR1 is SGHNT, CDR2 YYREEE, per germline (reference sequence). The CDR3 here is CASNQRLTGGATDTQYF. The CDR3 nucleotides are TGTGCCAGCAACCAACGACTGACGGGGGGGGCCACAGATACGCAGTATTTT.

V usage is TRBV5-1 and J usage is TRBJ2-7; the match to TRBD2 covers 9 bases. The CDR3 has 18 amino acids. V was pared by 4 bases and J by 3 bases, with 17 bases of the junction left unmatched. Germline V gives CDR1 SGHRS, CDR2 YFSETQ. CDR3 nucleotides: TGCGCCAGCAGCCCTAGGACTAGCGTGGGGGGGAAAGACTACGAGCAGTACTTC. This gives the protein CASSPRTSVGGKDYEQYF.

The V and J genes are TRBV19 and TRBJ2-7; TRBD1 agrees at 8 bases. This CDR3 spans 15 amino acids. Germline trimming cut 0 bases from V and 6 bases from J; bases unmatched to any gene: 7. Germline loops: CDR1 LNHDA, CDR2 SQIVND (reference sequence). For the CDR3, the DNA is TGTGCCAGTAGTATAGAAGGCAGGGGGCTGGCCGAGCAGTACTTC. This translates into CASSIEGRGLAEQYF. The full variable domain, with the rest looked up from reference TRBV19 and TRBJ2-7, is DGGITQSPKYLFRKEGQNVTLSCEQNLNHDAMYWYRQDPGQGLRLIYYSQIVNDFQKGDIAEGYSVSREKKESFPLTVTSAQKNPTAFYLCASSIEGRGLAEQYFGPGTRLTVT.

This clone was counted only a few times. This chain joins TRBV7-9 and TRBJ2-1, with TRBD1 identical over 7 bases. J was trimmed by 10 bases and V by 5 bases; bases with no gene match: 8. CDR1 SEHNR and CDR2 FQNEAQ come from the germline V gene (reference sequence). The CDR3 has 13 residues. The CDR3 bases are TGTGCCAGCAGCCTACAGGGGCTACGCGAGCAGTTCTTC. Translating gives CASSLQGLREQFF.

The chain carries TRBV10-3 and TRBJ1-4; maybe TRBD1 (5 bases). Trimming pared 6 bases from V and 3 bases from J, leaving 11 bases between. The CDR3 sequence is 14 residues long. CDR1 and CDR2 from the germline V gene are ENHRY and SYGVKD. The CDR3 protein is CAIRGGASNEKLFF. DNA for the CDR3: TGTGCCATCAGGGGCGGGGCTTCTAATGAAAAACTGTTTTTT.

The chain carries TRBV27 and TRBJ1-5; D perhaps matches TRBD1 (6 bases). Germline CDR1 MNHEY, CDR2 SMNVEV (reference sequence). The V gene lost 5 bases and the J gene lost 0 bases, with 11 bases spanning the gap. The CDR3 is 15 residues long. The CDR3 here is CASSPQGTSNQPQHF. Here the CDR3 DNA reads TGTGCCAGCAGTCCCCAGGGGACTAGCAATCAGCCCCAGCATTTT.

This clone was found a few times. The J gene is TRBJ1-3, the V gene TRBV15; D is unresolved. This CDR3 region has 17 residues. Germline V CDR1 and CDR2: LNHNV, YYDKDF (reference sequence). The ends were cut back, 0 bases at V and 0 bases at J, with 12 bases in the middle. The CDR3 loop reads CATSRDYPETSGNTIYF. In DNA form, the CDR3 reads TGTGCCACCAGCAGAGATTACCCAGAGACCTCTGGAAACACCATATATTTT.

The chain carries TRBV5-6 and TRBJ1-5; D is unclear. The germline gives CDR1 SGHDT, CDR2 YYEEEE. Trimming shortened V by 0 bases and J by 7 bases, and 11 bases separated the two germline ends. CDR3 length: 14 residues. Written as DNA, the CDR3 is TGTGCCAGCAGCTTGGCCAAGCTCGGGCAGCCCCAGCATTTT. It encodes CASSLAKLGQPQHF. Drawing the rest from reference TRBV5-6 and TRBJ1-5, the complete variable domain is DAGVTQSPTHLIKTRGQQVTLRCSPKSGHDTVSWYQQALGQGPQFIFQYYEEEERQRGNFPDRFSGHQFPNYSSELNVNALLLGDSALYLCASSLAKLGQPQHFGDGTRLSIL.

This clone was recorded a few times. This rearrangement joins TRBV9 to TRBJ2-2; 7 bases are a match to TRBD2. CDR1 and CDR2 (germline): SGDLS, YYNGEE. This CDR3 comprises 18 residues. The J segment lost 2 bases and the V segment lost 4 bases, leaving 14 bases of the junction unmatched. In nucleotides, the CDR3 is TGTGCCAGCAGCCCACGACTGGGCGGGGGAGACAACACCGGGGAGCTGTTTTTT. This translates into CASSPRLGGGDNTGELFF.

This clone counts as medium-sized. This chain connects TRBV4-1 to TRBJ1-2, with 8 bases lining up with TRBD1. V gave up 3 bases and J gave up 6 bases; unmatched junction bases: 9. CDR1 MGHRA and CDR2 YSYEKL come from the germline V gene. The CDR3 length is 15 residues. The CDR3 loop reads CASSQTDRARNGYTF. As DNA, the CDR3 is TGCGCCAGCAGCCAGACGGACAGGGCGCGGAATGGCTACACCTTC.

The chain carries TRBV4-1 and TRBJ1-5; perhaps TRBD1 as D (6 bases). CDR1 is MGHRA and CDR2 is YSYEKL in the germline V gene. The CDR3 consists of 17 residues. The germline V and J ends were trimmed by 5 bases and 5 bases, with 22 bases remaining between them. CDR3 region: CASSLIYGGGYHQPQHF. The CDR3 coding sequence is TGCGCCAGCAGCTTGATCTATGGGGGCGGTTACCATCAGCCCCAGCATTTT.

The gene calls are TRBV2 and TRBJ2-1; 9 nucleotides match TRBD2. The CDR3 has 13 amino acids. Per the germline V gene, CDR1 is SNHLY and CDR2 is FYNNEI. Trimming took 6 bases from V and 8 from J; bases not matched to a gene: 5. CDR3 loop: CASRLAGGDEQFF. The CDR3 DNA is TGTGCCAGCAGACTAGCGGGCGGGGATGAGCAGTTCTTC.

This clone was seen more than once but under ten times. The gene calls are TRBV7-9 and TRBJ1-3; D might be TRBD1 (5 bases). Deletions cut 0 bases from V and 3 bases from J, with 12 bases between. The CDR3 has 16 amino acids. Germline loops: CDR1 SEHNR, CDR2 FQNEAQ (reference sequence). The CDR3 here is CASSLAGGSYGNTIYF. CDR3 coding DNA: TGTGCCAGCAGCTTAGCGGGGGGGTCGTATGGAAACACCATATATTTT.

The V and J genes are TRBV6-5 and TRBJ2-1; TRBD1 matches at 9 bases. V shed 6 bases and J 7 bases; nucleotides not matched to a gene: 10. CDR1 MNHEY and CDR2 SVGAGI come from the germline V gene. The CDR3 has 15 residues. The CDR3, as DNA: TGTGCCAGCAGGCGGGGACAGGGCATGTTTAATGAGCAGTTCTTC. Its protein is CASRRGQGMFNEQFF.

In its sample, this clone ranks as medium-sized. This sequence joins TRBV19 and TRBJ1-3, with a tentative D call TRBD1 (5 bases). CDR1 is LNHDA, CDR2 SQIVND, per germline (reference sequence). The CDR3 covers 14 residues. The V end lost 5 bases, the J end lost 8 bases, and 16 bases lay between the germline ends. CDR3 coding DNA: TGTGCCAGTAGTGCCGGGACCGGAAAATACACCATATATTTT. It encodes CASSAGTGKYTIYF.

The V gene is TRBV27, the J gene TRBJ2-7, with 7 bases fitting TRBD2. The CDR3 runs 15 residues. The trim removed 5 bases at V and 1 base at J, leaving 8 bases unmatched. Germline CDR1 reads MNHEY; CDR2 reads SMNVEV (reference sequence). CDR3 nucleotides: TGTGCCAGCAGTCCCTCACTAGCGATATCCTACGAGCAGTACTTC. This encodes CASSPSLAISYEQYF.

A note on this clone: The same CDR3 can be traced to other DNA sequences in this sample. This chain links TRBV29-1 with TRBJ2-3; D is unclear. The CDR3 runs to 14 residues. Trimming stripped 2 bases from V and 1 base from J, with 10 bases between. The germline CDR1 and CDR2 sequences are SQVTM and ANQGSEA. The CDR3 here is CSVERGVGTDTQYF. CDR3 coding DNA: TGCAGCGTTGAACGAGGAGTCGGCACAGATACGCAGTATTTT.